The T cell receptor beta chain described here comes from a study of response to subunit inactivated influenza vaccine. General observations from the study: Authors suggested each seasonal influenza vaccination recruits few new T cells.

A single record per CDR3 protein comes from TCRdb applying MiXCR to the RT-PCR reads. The sample carries about 780,000 distinct CDR3 sequences, around a sixth recorded once. A few counts support this clonotype. The antigen remains undetermined. This clonotype was sampled from a man aged 50-60 years who received an inactivated influenza vaccine. This specimen consisted of PBMCs from blood, obtained 5 days after vaccination.

The CDR3 protein is CASSVMGELTNEQFF. CDR3 DNA sequence: TGTGCCAGCAGCGTAATGGGGGAGCTTACTAATGAGCAGTTCTTC. The chain is built from TRBV9 and TRBJ2-1, with D perhaps assigned TRBD1 or TRBD2 (5 bases each). Looked up from germline, CDR1 is SGDLS and CDR2 is YYNGEE. The CDR3 extends over 15 amino acids. V gave up 1 base and J gave up 7 bases, with 15 bases separating them.